What follows are 8 T cell receptor beta chains derived from one specimen sequenced in a study of shared clonotypes between healthy human individuals. The method was immunoSEQ multiplex PCR; TCRdb's version includes in-frame clones alone and lacks a portion of them. The profile shows about 980,000 clones, approximately 80% of them singletons. Sequencing was carried out using memory CD4+ T cells sorted from blood. The subset denotes: CD45RA-negative fraction. These receptors originate from a man aged 18-30 years in good health.

There are a few counts of this clone. At the DNA level, this CDR3 is encoded by other sequences in the same sample as well. The chain employs TRBV7-2 and TRBJ1-2; TRBD1 matches 10 bases. The CDR3 has 13 residues. V was pared by 4 bases and J by 5 bases, with 1 base of the junction left unmatched. Looked up from germline, CDR1 is SGHTA and CDR2 is FQGNSA. This chain's CDR3 is CASSSGQGYGYTF. CDR3 sequence (DNA): TGTGCCAGCAGCTCGGGACAGGGGTATGGCTACACCTTC.

The V call is TRBV5-7, the J call TRBJ2-5; 14 bases agree with TRBD2. TRBV5-7 is annotated as an ORF whose role is uncertain. V lost 7 bases to trimming and J lost 2 bases; unmatched junction nucleotides: 4. This CDR3 has 15 amino acids. The CDR3, as DNA: TGTGCCAGCGAGACTAGCGGGGGGGTACAAGAGACCCAGTACTTC. Protein sequence: CASETSGGVQETQYF.

The V and J genes are TRBV6-1 and TRBJ1-6; a weak D match, TRBD1 (6 bases). Germline CDR1 MNHNS, CDR2 SASEGT. With 2 bases removed from V and 7 bases from J, the gap between germline ends came to 15 bases. The CDR3 loop spans 16 amino acids. The chain's CDR3 is CASSEQGTGRNSPLHF. In nucleotides, the CDR3 is TGTGCCAGCAGTGAACAGGGTACAGGGCGAAATTCACCCCTCCACTTT.

V gene TRBV6-6 combines with J gene TRBJ2-1, with a tentative D call TRBD2 (6 bases). The ends were cut back, 2 bases at V and 4 bases at J, with 12 bases in the middle. The CDR3 runs to 15 residues. CDR1 is MNHNY and CDR2 is SVGAGI in the germline V gene (reference sequence). DNA for the CDR3: TGTGCCAGCAGTTACGGCCCAGGGAGGTACAATGAGCAGTTCTTC. Translated: CASSYGPGRYNEQFF.

This clone was recorded only once. J is TRBJ2-5 and V is TRBV15, with D possibly TRBD2 on 7 matching bases. Looked up from germline, CDR1 is LNHNV and CDR2 is YYDKDF (reference sequence). The CDR3 is 18 residues long. Trimming cost V 1 base and J 5 bases, with 23 bases left between them. The DNA for the CDR3 is TGTGCCACCAGCAGAGGTGGCGGTCCAGGGGCGGGAGTGGAGACCCAGTACTTC. Protein sequence: CATSRGGGPGAGVETQYF.

The table lists this clone with a few counts. This rearrangement joins TRBV7-9 to TRBJ1-4; D not certain. CDR3 length equals 17 residues. With 1 base removed from V and 0 bases from J, the gap between germline ends came to 12 bases. Germline V gene lookup returns CDR1 SEHNR and CDR2 FQNEAQ (reference sequence). CDR3 residues: CASSLGVNFATNEKLFF. CDR3 coding DNA: TGTGCCAGCAGCTTAGGTGTGAATTTTGCAACTAATGAAAAACTGTTTTTT.

The chain links TRBV7-2 to TRBJ2-1; D remains unclear. V lost 0 bases, J lost 6 bases, and 6 bases lay in between. CDR3 length: 13 amino acids. The germline V gene has CDR1 SGHTA and CDR2 FQGNSA. The CDR3 reads CASSLAYLNEQFF. The CDR3 DNA reads as TGTGCCAGCAGCTTAGCCTACCTCAATGAGCAGTTCTTC.

CDR3 amino acids: CAYRPSGAYNEQFF. CDR3 in DNA: TGTGCCTATCGTCCTAGCGGGGCCTACAATGAGCAGTTCTTC. The gene calls are TRBV30 and TRBJ2-1; TRBD2 agrees at 9 bases. Per the germline V gene, CDR1 is GTSNPN and CDR2 is SVGIG (reference sequence). V shed 7 bases, J shed 2 bases, and the junction held 6 bases outside the gene matches. The CDR3 length is 14 residues. The full variable domain, rest sourced from reference TRBV30 and TRBJ2-1, is SQTIHQWPATLVQPVGSPLSLECTVEGTSNPNLYWYRQAAGRGLQLLFYSVGIGQISSEVPQNLSASRPQDRQFILSSKKLLLSDSGFYLCAYRPSGAYNEQFFGPGTRLTVL.